This T cell receptor (beta chain) emerged from a study of CXCR3-negative and CXCR3-positive naive CD8 T cells. The wider study: There were 140 million or so TRB reads altogether, and each library had about 1.5 +/- 0.3 million of them. Study results and limitations: CXCR3-negative naive cells had less hydrophobic TRB CDR3s than did CXCR3-positive naive cells.

Carrying UMI labels, the TRB cDNA libraries were prepared through 5' RACE. TCRdb reprocessed the 5' RACE reads and reports one entry per CDR3 protein, with no DNA. This sample's table reports about 120,000 distinct CDR3 sequences. Regarding this clonotype: Its antigen is unknown.

Subsets of CD8+ T cells were each sorted in triplicate at some 300,000 cells apiece. Those CD8+ T cells considered naive were CD45RO-CCR7+CD27+CD95-. Sequenced material: naive CXCR3+ CD8+ T cells from blood. The subset: CD45RO-CCR7+CD27+CD95- naive CD8+ T cells expressing CXCR3 (TNR3+). This TCR derives from a human donor in good health. Some clones in this sample may be carry-over from other donors' samples.

Here the CDR3 reads CASSGRGLNTGELFF. The chain is built from TRBV5-5 and TRBJ2-2; TCRdb names TRBD1, which stays unverified in the absence of DNA. The CDR3 extends over 15 amino acids. Germline V gives CDR1 SGHKS, CDR2 YYEKEE (reference sequence).